The source of this T cell receptor (beta chain) is a study of blood T cell repertoires in COVID-19. At the level of the study: From T cells, B-cell-depleted T cells, or PBMCs came the material, which was cDNA or gDNA.

Germline V gene data show CDR1 as DFQATT and CDR2 as SNEGSKA (reference sequence). The ends were cut back, 4 bases at V and 0 bases at J, with 3 bases in the middle. The CDR3 covers 11 residues. TCRdb's table, derived via immunoSEQ multiplex PCR, lists solely in-frame clones and lacks some. The table includes more than 35,000 clones, over 75% detected once. The J gene is TRBJ1-1, the V gene TRBV20-1; no clear D gene. The sequence derives from a human donor in a cohort sampled during active COVID-19. The sequenced sample was peripheral blood. The DNA for the CDR3 is TGCAGTGCTATATTGAACACTGAAGCTTTCTTT. As protein: CSAILNTEAFF.